This entry lists 23 T cell receptor beta chains sequenced from one sample in a study of T cells after yellow fever vaccination. MiXCR, applied by TCRdb to the 5' RACE reads, yields one record per CDR3 protein. The sample has a few hundred thousand distinct CDR3 sequences, roughly 8.4% seen once. Sequenced here: PBMCs, sampled approximately 47 days after the first yellow fever vaccination. The origin of the receptors is a man between 18 and 29 years old who received the YFV17D yellow fever vaccine.

The rearrangement links TRBV5-4 to TRBJ2-7; TRBD2 is a possible D gene (6 bases). The germline V gene encodes CDR1 SGHNT and CDR2 YYREEE (reference sequence). The CDR3 loop spans 15 amino acids. Trimming took off 6 bases at V and 2 bases at J, with 18 bases between the two ends. CDR3 DNA sequence: TGTGCCAGCACGACCGGGGTAGGGACTCCCTACGAGCAGTACTTC. Protein: CASTTGVGTPYEQYF.

V and J are TRBV7-9 and TRBJ2-3, with unresolved D. CDR3 length: 16 amino acids. Trimming pared 1 base from V and 0 bases from J, leaving 11 bases between. The germline CDR1 and CDR2 sequences are SEHNR and FQNEAQ (reference sequence). CDR3 nucleotide sequence: TGTGCCAGCAGCTTAGTGGCCTGGAAGAGCACAGATACGCAGTATTTT. It specifies CASSLVAWKSTDTQYF.

The chain links TRBV27 to TRBJ2-3; TRBD1 aligns across 7 bases. The CDR3 runs 18 residues. The germline V gene encodes CDR1 MNHEY and CDR2 SMNVEV (reference sequence). V lost 0 bases, J lost 0 bases, and 9 bases stayed unmatched. The CDR3, as DNA: TGTGCCAGCAGTTTATCCCGGACAGGCTATCCTAGCACAGATACGCAGTATTTT. Protein: CASSLSRTGYPSTDTQYF.

The sample holds many counts of this clonotype. The chain has TRBV7-2 and TRBJ1-4; perhaps TRBD1 as D (6 bases). CDR3 length equals 13 residues. V was clipped by 4 bases and J by 8 bases, with 11 bases between them. Germline assignment: CDR1 SGHTA and CDR2 FQGNSA. The CDR3 DNA is TGTGCCAGCAGCTCGGGGACAAGGGAAAAACTGTTTTTT. Translation gives CASSSGTREKLFF.

The rearrangement links TRBV6-5 to TRBJ1-1; the D gene is possibly TRBD1 (5 bases). CDR3 length equals 13 residues. With 0 bases removed from V and 9 bases from J, the gap between germline ends came to 11 bases. Germline V CDR1 and CDR2: MNHEY, SVGAGI. CDR3 sequence reads: CASSYSFRAQAFF. CDR3 sequence (DNA): TGTGCCAGCAGTTACTCTTTCAGGGCGCAAGCTTTCTTT.

This clonotype showed up many times. The chain combines TRBV10-3 with TRBJ2-3; 10 nucleotides align to TRBD2. CDR1 is ENHRY and CDR2 is SYGVKD in the germline V gene. This CDR3 has 15 amino acids. J lost 8 bases, V lost 3 bases, and 8 bases had no gene match. The CDR3 is CAISEAGGPPSTQYF. The CDR3, as DNA: TGTGCCATCAGTGAAGCGGGGGGGCCACCTAGTACGCAGTATTTT.

This clonotype was picked up many times. This chain connects TRBV20-1 to TRBJ2-7; 11 bases are shared with TRBD1. The CDR3 contains 13 residues. The germline CDR1 and CDR2 sequences are DFQATT and SNEGSKA (reference sequence). Germline trimming cut 4 bases from V and 4 bases from J; bases unmatched to any gene: 3. The CDR3 is CSATGDRGYEQYV. In DNA, the CDR3 is TGCAGTGCTACGGGGGACAGGGGGTACGAGCAGTACGTC.

This clonotype was observed a few times. V and J are TRBV29-1 and TRBJ2-1, with D uncertain. The ends were cut back, 1 base at V and 0 bases at J, with 13 bases in the middle. From germline, CDR1 is SQVTM and CDR2 ANQGSEA. The CDR3 runs 16 residues. CDR3 loop: CSVEGVDGYSYNEQFF. For the CDR3, the DNA is TGCAGCGTTGAAGGAGTGGACGGATACTCCTACAATGAGCAGTTCTTC.

This clonotype was seen a few times. The J gene is TRBJ2-7, the V gene TRBV5-1, with D tentatively TRBD2 (6 bases). V dropped 0 bases and J dropped 0 bases, with 13 bases sitting between them. Per the germline V gene, CDR1 is SGHRS and CDR2 is YFSETQ. The CDR3 contains 16 residues. CDR3 protein: CASSLALGLSSYEQYF. The CDR3 DNA reads as TGCGCCAGCAGCTTGGCCTTGGGACTGAGCTCCTACGAGCAGTACTTC.

Only a few counts were recorded for this clonotype. This chain links TRBV10-3 with TRBJ1-1; 11 nucleotides match TRBD1. The CDR3 is made up of 15 amino acids. Per germline, CDR1 ENHRY and CDR2 SYGVKD. Trimming removed 7 bases from V and 1 base from J; junction bases left unmatched: 5. The CDR3 is CAIKGTGGSNTEAFF. CDR3 DNA: TGTGCCATCAAAGGGACAGGGGGATCGAACACTGAAGCTTTCTTT.

The chain is built from TRBV20-1 and TRBJ1-1; tentatively, D is TRBD1 (5 bases). CDR1 and CDR2 (germline): DFQATT, SNEGSKA (reference sequence). The V and J ends lost 2 bases and 3 bases respectively, with 16 bases between them. The CDR3 covers 15 residues. The CDR3 DNA is TGCAGTGCTAGAAATTCGAGGGGTCACTACACTGAAGCTTTCTTT. It encodes CSARNSRGHYTEAFF.

This chain links TRBV10-2 with TRBJ1-1; D uncertain. CDR3 length: 10 residues. In germline, CDR1 is WSHSY, CDR2 SAAADI. This CDR3 is CGSRDTEAFF. DNA of the CDR3: TGCGGCTCCCGGGACACTGAAGCTTTCTTT.

The chain couples TRBV5-4 to TRBJ2-3, with 12 bases fitting TRBD2. This CDR3 spans 17 amino acids. Germline CDR1 is SGHNT and CDR2 is YYREEE (reference sequence). Trimming took 0 bases from V and 9 from J; bases not matched to a gene: 11. CDR3 sequence: CASSLATSGGPQGTQYF. The DNA for the CDR3 is TGTGCCAGCAGCTTGGCCACTAGCGGGGGGCCACAGGGAACGCAGTATTTT.

This clonotype was seen a few times. This sequence joins TRBV19 and TRBJ2-3, with 11 bases fitting TRBD2. V shed 5 bases, J shed 2 bases, and the junction held 6 bases outside the gene matches. This CDR3 contains 16 residues. Germline CDR1 reads LNHDA; CDR2 reads SQIVND (reference sequence). DNA for the CDR3: TGTGCCAGTAGTCTGAGACTAGCGGGGTTCACAGATACGCAGTATTTT. It specifies CASSLRLAGFTDTQYF. Looking up the rest from reference TRBV19 and TRBJ2-3 gives the full variable domain: DGGITQSPKYLFRKEGQNVTLSCEQNLNHDAMYWYRQDPGQGLRLIYYSQIVNDFQKGDIAEGYSVSREKKESFPLTVTSAQKNPTAFYLCASSLRLAGFTDTQYFGPGTRLTVL.

This clonotype has more than one count but fewer than ten. The genes are TRBV5-4 and TRBJ2-1, with a weak D call TRBD1 (6 bases). V gave up 2 bases and J gave up 6 bases, with 15 bases separating them. This CDR3 has 15 amino acids. Germline V gives CDR1 SGHNT, CDR2 YYREEE (reference sequence). Written as DNA, the CDR3 is TGTGCCAGCAGCTTTCTGGACAGCCGTTTCAATGAGCAGTTCTTC. This encodes CASSFLDSRFNEQFF. Using reference TRBV5-4 and TRBJ2-1 for the parts outside the CDR3, the full variable domain is ETGVTQSPTHLIKTRGQQVTLRCSSQSGHNTVSWYQQALGQGPQFIFQYYREEENGRGNFPPRFSGLQFPNYSSELNVNALELDDSALYLCASSFLDSRFNEQFFGPGTRLTVL.

J is TRBJ2-2 and V is TRBV5-1; TRBD1 aligns across 7 bases. The CDR3 is 16 amino acids. V shed 1 base, J shed 2 bases, and the junction held 5 bases outside the gene matches. Germline V gene lookup returns CDR1 SGHRS and CDR2 YFSETQ. The CDR3 DNA reads as TGCGCCAGCAGCTTGTATGGGACAGTTAACACCGGGGAGCTGTTTTTT. Translating gives CASSLYGTVNTGELFF.

Ten or more counts support this clonotype. The chain links TRBV7-2 to TRBJ1-2; the match to TRBD1 covers 7 bases. Germline loops: CDR1 SGHTA, CDR2 FQGNSA. This CDR3 region has 15 residues. V lost 5 bases to trimming and J lost 4 bases; unmatched junction nucleotides: 10. CDR3 nucleotide sequence: TGTGCCAGCAGCCCCTCGACAGGGAGAAGCTATGGCTACACCTTC. It codes for CASSPSTGRSYGYTF.

The J gene is TRBJ2-7, the V gene TRBV6-2 or TRBV6-3, with unresolved D. Germline CDR1 MNHEY, CDR2 SVGEGT. The CDR3 extends over 15 amino acids. Trimming took 1 base from V and 2 from J, leaving 12 bases between them. DNA of the CDR3: TGTGCCAGCAGTTACTTTTCCATCTCTACCTACGAGCAGTACTTC. Translation: CASSYFSISTYEQYF.

This clonotype was found a few times. This sequence joins TRBV12-3 or TRBV12-4 and TRBJ1-5; no clear D. There are 15 residues in the CDR3. V gave up 3 bases and J gave up 9 bases, with 18 bases separating them. CDR3 DNA: TGTGCCAGCAGTTTCCACCGAACTCGGGAGTGGCCCCAGCATTTT. It codes for CASSFHRTREWPQHF.

This chain connects TRBV4-1 to TRBJ2-7; 9 bases fit TRBD1. This CDR3 comprises 16 residues. CDR1 MGHRA and CDR2 YSYEKL come from the germline V gene. The V and J ends lost 4 bases and 1 base, in that order; junction bases with no gene match: 8. In nucleotides, the CDR3 is TGCGCCAGCAGCCGCAGGGGCGGGACAGGGTCCTACGAGCAGTACTTC. It is translated as CASSRRGGTGSYEQYF.

This clonotype was counted only a few times. The CDR3 region has the DNA TGCGCCAGCAAGCCGGGGGCTCAGGAAAACATTCAGTACTTC. Protein product: CASKPGAQENIQYF. This sequence joins TRBV5-1 and TRBJ2-4; D may match TRBD1 or TRBD2 (6 bases each). The CDR3 loop spans 14 amino acids. Germline CDR1 and CDR2: SGHRS and YFSETQ. Trimming cost V 6 bases and J 5 bases, with 15 bases left between them.

The chain has TRBV27 and TRBJ1-2; D not certain. CDR3 length: 15 amino acids. V lost 9 bases to trimming and J lost 3 bases, with 20 bases between them. In germline, CDR1 is MNHEY, CDR2 SMNVEV (reference sequence). The CDR3 region has the DNA TGTGCCAGTTCCCGGGTATCGTCAGCTGACTATGGCTACACCTTC. This gives the protein CASSRVSSADYGYTF.

This clonotype was recorded at least ten times. The chain uses TRBV10-3 and TRBJ1-1; maybe TRBD1 (5 bases). Germline V gives CDR1 ENHRY, CDR2 SYGVKD. CDR3 size: 12 residues. V lost 7 bases to trimming and J lost 1 base, with 7 bases between them. This chain's CDR3 is CAIKRGNTEAFF. The CDR3 DNA sequence: TGTGCCATCAAAAGGGGGAACACTGAAGCTTTCTTT.